A single TCR beta chain is shown here with its context. Its specificity is not known. Germline V gives CDR1 ENHRY, CDR2 SYGVKD. Trimming removed 6 bases at V and 9 bases at J, with 18 bases between. There are 14 residues in the CDR3. The data were produced by immunoSEQ multiplex PCR, yet TCRdb's version contains in-frame clones alone and is incomplete. Of around 100,000 clones in the sample, approximately 65% were seen once. The sample belongs to a study of shared clonotypes between healthy human individuals. Study results and limitations: Researchers found naive subsets generally carried larger estimated richness than memory subsets.

The specimen was memory CD8+ T cells sorted from blood. As to subset: CD45RO+ cells pooled with CCR7-negative TemRA cells. The sequence was collected from a woman aged 25 to 45 in good health. The V gene is TRBV10-3, the J gene TRBJ2-1; D may correspond to TRBD1 or TRBD2 (5 bases each). In nucleotides, the CDR3 is TGTGCCATCAGAGGGGACCGTAGAAACGGTGAGCAGTTCTTC. This encodes CAIRGDRRNGEQFF.